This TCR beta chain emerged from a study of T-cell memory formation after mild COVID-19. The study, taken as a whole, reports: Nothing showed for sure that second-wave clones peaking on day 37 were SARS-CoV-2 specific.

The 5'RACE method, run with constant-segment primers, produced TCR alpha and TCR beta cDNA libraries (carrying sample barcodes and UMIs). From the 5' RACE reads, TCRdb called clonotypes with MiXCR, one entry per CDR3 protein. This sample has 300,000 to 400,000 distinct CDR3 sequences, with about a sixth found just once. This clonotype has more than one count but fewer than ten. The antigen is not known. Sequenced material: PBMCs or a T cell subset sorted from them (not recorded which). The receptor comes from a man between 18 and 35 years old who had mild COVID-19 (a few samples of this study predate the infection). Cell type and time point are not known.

The CDR3 DNA follows: TGTGCCATCAAAGTCTCGGCCGAAAGCTCCTACGAGCAGTACTTC. This gives the protein CAIKVSAESSYEQYF. The chain uses TRBV10-3 and TRBJ2-7; D remains ambiguous. The CDR3 is 15 amino acids. Trimming left V 7 bases short and J 0 bases short, with 16 bases between. Germline V gene sequence: CDR1 ENHRY, CDR2 SYGVKD.